Sequencing of this TCR beta chain was carried out in a study of T-cell memory formation after mild COVID-19. Findings and caveats of the study: The study found balanced CD4/CD8 in clones contracting day 15 to 85 and a CD4+ lean in later expanders.

A remark on this clonotype: Antigen: not known.

This CDR3 region has 14 residues. Trimming left V 1 base short and J 7 bases short, with 10 bases between. Germline-derived CDR1 and CDR2 are SGHTA and FQGTGA. Sample barcodes and UMIs were carried by the TCR alpha and TCR beta cDNA libraries that 5'RACE generated with constant-segment primers. TCRdb ran MiXCR on the 5' RACE reads and lists one entry per CDR3 protein. The sample includes about 290,000 distinct CDR3 sequences, approximately 15% of them seen just once. The receptor's source is a man younger than 35 who had mild COVID-19 (a few samples of this study predate the infection). Cell type and time point are not known. The chain links TRBV7-3 to TRBJ2-2; D possibly matches TRBD1 or TRBD2 (5 bases each). The source material was PBMCs or a T cell subset sorted from them (not recorded which). The CDR3 nucleotides are TGTGCCAGCAGCTTAAGGGGGTACGGCGGGGAGCTGTTTTTT. Translated, it gives CASSLRGYGGELFF.